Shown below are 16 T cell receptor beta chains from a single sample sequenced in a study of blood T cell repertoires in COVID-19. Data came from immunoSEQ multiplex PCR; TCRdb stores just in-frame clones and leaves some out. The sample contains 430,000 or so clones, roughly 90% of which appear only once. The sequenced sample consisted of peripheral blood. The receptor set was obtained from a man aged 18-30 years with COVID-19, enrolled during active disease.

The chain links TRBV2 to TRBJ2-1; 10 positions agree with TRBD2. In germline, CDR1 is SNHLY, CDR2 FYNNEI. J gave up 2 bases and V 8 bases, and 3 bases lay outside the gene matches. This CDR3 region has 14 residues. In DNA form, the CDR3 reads TGTGCCAGCCGGACTAGCGGTACCTACAATGAGCAGTTCTTC. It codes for CASRTSGTYNEQFF.

CDR3 protein: CAWLIAGGEADTQYF. For the CDR3, the DNA is TGTGCCTGGTTGATAGCGGGAGGTGAGGCAGATACGCAGTATTTT. The rearrangement joins TRBV30 to TRBJ2-3, with 10 positions matching TRBD2. The junction had 9 bases not matched to a gene; V was cut back by 5 bases and J by 4 bases. The CDR3 extends over 15 amino acids. The germline gives CDR1 GTSNPN, CDR2 SVGIG (reference sequence).

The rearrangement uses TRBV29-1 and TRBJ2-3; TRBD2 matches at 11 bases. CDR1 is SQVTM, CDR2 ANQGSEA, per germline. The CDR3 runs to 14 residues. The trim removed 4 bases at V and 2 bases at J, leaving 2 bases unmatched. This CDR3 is CSVVLAGDTDTQYF. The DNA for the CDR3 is TGCAGCGTTGTACTAGCGGGAGACACAGATACGCAGTATTTT.

CDR3 protein: CASSYPAVAGELFF. CDR3 DNA sequence: TGTGCCAGCAGCTACCCTGCGGTCGCCGGGGAGCTGTTTTTT. The rearrangement joins TRBV9 to TRBJ2-2; the D is unclear. The V end was cut by 4 bases, the J end by 6 bases, with 13 bases between. Per germline, CDR1 SGDLS and CDR2 YYNGEE. This CDR3 spans 14 amino acids.

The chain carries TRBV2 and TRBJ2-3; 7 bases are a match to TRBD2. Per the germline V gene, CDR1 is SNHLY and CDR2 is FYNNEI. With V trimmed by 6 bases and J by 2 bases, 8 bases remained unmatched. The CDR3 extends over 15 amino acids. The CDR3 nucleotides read TGTGCCAGCAGGGGCGGGGGATCGAACACAGATACGCAGTATTTT. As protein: CASRGGGSNTDTQYF.

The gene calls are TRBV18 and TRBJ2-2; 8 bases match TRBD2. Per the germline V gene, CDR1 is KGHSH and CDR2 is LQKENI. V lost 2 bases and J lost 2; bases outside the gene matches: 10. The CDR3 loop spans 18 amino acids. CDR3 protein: CASSPGSVAGGNTGELFF. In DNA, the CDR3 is TGTGCCAGCTCACCAGGGAGCGTCGCGGGGGGCAACACCGGGGAGCTGTTTTTT.

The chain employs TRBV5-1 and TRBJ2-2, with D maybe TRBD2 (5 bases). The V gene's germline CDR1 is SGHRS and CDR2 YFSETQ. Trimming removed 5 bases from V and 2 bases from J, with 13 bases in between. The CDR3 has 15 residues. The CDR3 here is CASRFGLDNTGELFF. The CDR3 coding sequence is TGCGCCAGCAGATTCGGACTCGACAACACCGGGGAGCTGTTTTTT.

DNA for the CDR3: TGTGCCAGCAGCTTGGGCCGAGACTCCTATAATTCACCCCTCCACTTT. Residues: CASSLGRDSYNSPLHF. V is TRBV5-5 and J is TRBJ1-6; D gene unclear. Germline V lookup: CDR1 SGHKS, CDR2 YYEKEE (reference sequence). The V end lost 0 bases, the J end lost 0 bases, and 7 bases lay between the germline ends. The CDR3 covers 16 residues. Supplemented by reference TRBV5-5 and TRBJ1-6, the full variable domain reads DAGVTQSPTHLIKTRGQQVTLRCSPISGHKSVSWYQQVLGQGPQFIFQYYEKEERGRGNFPDRFSARQFPNYSSELNVNALLLGDSALYLCASSLGRDSYNSPLHFGNGTRLTVT.

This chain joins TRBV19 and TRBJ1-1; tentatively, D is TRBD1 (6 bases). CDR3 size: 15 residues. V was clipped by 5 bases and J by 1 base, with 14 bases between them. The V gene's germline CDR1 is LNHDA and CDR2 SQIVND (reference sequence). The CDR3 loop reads CASSPAGTWNTEAFF. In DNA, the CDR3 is TGTGCCAGTAGTCCGGCCGGGACATGGAACACTGAAGCTTTCTTT.

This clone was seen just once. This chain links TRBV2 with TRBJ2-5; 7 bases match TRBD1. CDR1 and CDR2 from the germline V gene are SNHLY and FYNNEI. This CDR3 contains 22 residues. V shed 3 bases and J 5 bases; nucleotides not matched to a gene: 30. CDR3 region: CASSDTYPTQTGYTPLGETQYF. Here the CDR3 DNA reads TGTGCCAGCAGTGATACCTACCCAACACAGACAGGGTACACCCCACTGGGGGAGACCCAGTACTTC. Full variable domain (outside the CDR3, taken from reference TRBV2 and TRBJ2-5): EPEVTQTPSHQVTQMGQEVILRCVPISNHLYFYWYRQILGQKVEFLVSFYNNEISEKSEIFDDQFSVERPDGSNFTLKIRSTKLEDSAMYFCASSDTYPTQTGYTPLGETQYFGPGTRLLVL.

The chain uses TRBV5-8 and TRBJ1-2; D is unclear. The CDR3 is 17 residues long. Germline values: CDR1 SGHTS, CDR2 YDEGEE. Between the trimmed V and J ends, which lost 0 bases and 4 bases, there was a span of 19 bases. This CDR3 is CASSLERAAGSIYGYTF. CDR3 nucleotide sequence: TGTGCCAGCAGCTTGGAGAGGGCGGCAGGTTCGATCTATGGCTACACCTTC.

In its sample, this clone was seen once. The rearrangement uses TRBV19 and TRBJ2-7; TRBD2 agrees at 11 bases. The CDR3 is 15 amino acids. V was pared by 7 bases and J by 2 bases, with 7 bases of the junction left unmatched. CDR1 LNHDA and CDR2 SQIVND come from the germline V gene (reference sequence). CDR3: CASTPGLAGPYEQYF. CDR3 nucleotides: TGTGCCAGTACCCCTGGACTAGCGGGTCCCTACGAGCAGTACTTC.

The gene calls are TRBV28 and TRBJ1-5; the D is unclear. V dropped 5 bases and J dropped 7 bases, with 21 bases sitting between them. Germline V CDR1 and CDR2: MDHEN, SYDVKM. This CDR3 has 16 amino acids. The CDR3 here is CASSPHGRVGGQPQHF. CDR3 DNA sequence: TGTGCCAGCAGTCCACATGGACGAGTTGGAGGGCAGCCCCAGCATTTT.

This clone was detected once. The CDR3 nucleotides are TGTGCCAGTAGTCAATCCAGTGCAACTAATGAAAAACTGTTTTTT. Translated, it gives CASSQSSATNEKLFF. The chain recombines TRBV19 with TRBJ1-4, with no clear D. Germline V gene sequence: CDR1 LNHDA, CDR2 SQIVND (reference sequence). The V end was cut by 5 bases, the J end by 0 bases, with 10 bases between. The CDR3 consists of 15 residues.

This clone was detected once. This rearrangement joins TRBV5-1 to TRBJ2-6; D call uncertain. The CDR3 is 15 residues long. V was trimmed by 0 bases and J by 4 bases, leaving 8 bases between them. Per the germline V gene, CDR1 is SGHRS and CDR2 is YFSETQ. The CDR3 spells CASSLGGVGANVLTF. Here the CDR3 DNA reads TGCGCCAGCAGCTTGGGAGGTGTCGGGGCCAACGTCCTGACTTTC.

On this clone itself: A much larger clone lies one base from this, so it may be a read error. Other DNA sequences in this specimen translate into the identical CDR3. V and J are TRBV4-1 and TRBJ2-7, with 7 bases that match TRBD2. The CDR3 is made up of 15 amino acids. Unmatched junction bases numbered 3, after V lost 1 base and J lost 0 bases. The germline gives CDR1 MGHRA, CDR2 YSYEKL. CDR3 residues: CASSQASGVSYEQYF. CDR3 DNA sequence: TGCGCCAGCAGCCAAGCTAGCGGCGTCTCCTACGAGCAGTACTTC.